The T cell receptor (beta chain) under discussion was sequenced for a study of blood T cell repertoires in COVID-19. About the research overall: Samples representing acute and convalescent COVID-19 were sourced from the United States, Italy and Spain. T cells, B-cell-depleted T cells, or PBMCs supplied cDNA or gDNA.

The CDR3 runs 13 residues. Germline V gene sequence: CDR1 LNHDA, CDR2 SQIVND (reference sequence). V lost 7 bases and J lost 5, with 15 bases in between. This clone was seen a few times. In the original processing: Reference gene primer amplification yielded estimated nucleated cell counts. Profiled with immunoSEQ multiplex PCR; TCRdb holds only in-frame clones, not every one. Clone size and V and J calls were adopted from that table, with D and trimming inferred from the DNA. The sample includes 130,000 to 150,000 clones, roughly 79% of them seen just once. The receptor was isolated from a human donor with acute or convalescent COVID-19. The donor label of this sample is uncertain. Material: peripheral blood. The chain is built from TRBV19 and TRBJ2-7; weak D call: TRBD1 (5 bases). DNA of the CDR3: TGTGCCAGTAAGGGGTCAGGGATCCACGAGCAGTACTTC. Its protein product is CASKGSGIHEQYF.